These T cell receptor beta chains were read from a single sample in a study of control samples from healthy donors and cancer patients. Assay used: immunoSEQ multiplex PCR; TCRdb lists only in-frame clones, some missing. The table has roughly 130,000 clones, about 95% seen once; the top ten hold about 3.6%. The sample comprised blood. Every receptor here comes from a man aged 30 to 39 in good health. Each CDR3 is given with its conserved first and last residue. The D gene is left open where the match is weak. For some rows the clone size is stated as once, few or many, or as a class when expanded; others skip it.

v_call	j_call	d_call	clone_size	cdr3_nt	cdr3_aa
TRBV24-1	TRBJ1-5	.	.	TGTGCCACCAGTTCGGAAAGGAGCAATCAGCCCCAGCATTTT	CATSSERSNQPQHF
TRBV6-5	TRBJ2-3	.	.	TGTGCCTCCCGCGGTCTCACAGATACGCAGTATTTT	CASRGLTDTQYF
TRBV14	TRBJ2-3	TRBD2	.	TGTGCCAGCAGCCTTCAAACCCTAGCGGCCTCCACAGATACGCAGTATTTT	CASSLQTLAASTDTQYF
TRBV7-2	TRBJ1-6	.	.	TGTGCCAGCAGCCAGCCGGGGCCCCGGGGCCATTCACCCCTCCACTTT	CASSQPGPRGHSPLHF
TRBV4-1	TRBJ2-5	TRBD2	.	TGCGCCAGCAGCCAAGTCCAAGCGGGGGGCCAAGAGACCCAGTACTTC	CASSQVQAGGQETQYF
TRBV28	TRBJ1-5	TRBD1	.	TGTGCCAGCACCGCGGACAGGGGCCATCAGCCCCAGCATTTT	CASTADRGHQPQHF
TRBV6-5	TRBJ1-1	.	.	TGTGCCAGCAGATCCGGCTGGCAGCACACTGAAGCTTTCTTT	CASRSGWQHTEAFF
TRBV28	TRBJ1-3	TRBD1	.	TGTGCCAGCAGTTTGTACCGGGACAGCTCTGGAAACACCATATATTTT	CASSLYRDSSGNTIYF
TRBV5-1	TRBJ2-3	.	.	TGCGCCAGCAGCCCCCGGACACAGGGCCTAGATACGCAGTATTTT	CASSPRTQGLDTQYF
TRBV19	TRBJ1-1	.	.	TGTGCCAGTAGTATAAGGGGCAGGAACACTGAAGCTTTCTTT	CASSIRGRNTEAFF
TRBV27	TRBJ2-4	TRBD1	.	TGTGCCAGCCGACAGGGGTCTAAAAACATTCAGTACTTC	CASRQGSKNIQYF
TRBV30	TRBJ1-3	.	.	TGTGCCTGGAGTGTCCTAACCGGCACCATATATTTT	CAWSVLTGTIYF
TRBV19	TRBJ1-2	.	.	TGTGCCAGTACTCCTTCCCGGAATTTCAACTATGGCTACACCTTC	CASTPSRNFNYGYTF
TRBV6-1	TRBJ2-3	TRBD2	.	TGTGCCAGCAGTGAAGATAGCGGGGGGACAGATACGCAGTATTTT	CASSEDSGGTDTQYF
TRBV7-9	TRBJ1-1	TRBD1	.	TGTGCCAGCAGCACCGGACAGGTTGAAGCTTTCTTT	CASSTGQVEAFF
TRBV3-1/TRBV3-2	TRBJ2-2	TRBD2	.	TGTGCCAGCAGCCTTAAAAACCCGGGACTAGCGGGACACACCGGGGAGCTGTTTTTT	CASSLKNPGLAGHTGELFF
TRBV7-8	TRBJ2-7	.	.	TGTGCCAGCAGCTTAGCAGGGAGTGGGGGTAACGAGCAGTACTTC	CASSLAGSGGNEQYF
TRBV19	TRBJ2-7	TRBD1	.	TGCGCCAGTAGTACGGACAGGGAGTACGAGCAGTACTTC	CASSTDREYEQYF
TRBV11-2	TRBJ2-1	TRBD2	.	TGTGCCAGCAGCTCACTAGCGGGGGCCTCCAATGAGCAGTTCTTC	CASSSLAGASNEQFF
TRBV6-5	TRBJ2-3	.	.	TGTGCCAGCATCCTGCAAGCGGGTAGCACAGATACGCAGTATTTT	CASILQAGSTDTQYF
TRBV13	TRBJ1-1	TRBD1	.	TGTGCCAGCAGCTTTCGCGCAGGGGGAAACACTGAAGCTTTCTTT	CASSFRAGGNTEAFF
TRBV27	TRBJ1-1	.	.	TGTGCCAGCAGTCCCATGGTGGGGATCGGGCCTGAAGCTTTCTTT	CASSPMVGIGPEAFF
TRBV28	TRBJ1-4	.	.	TGTGCCAGCAGCCCTCCAGGGGCTCTTTATGAAAAACTGTTTTTT	CASSPPGALYEKLFF
TRBV3-1/TRBV3-2	TRBJ2-5	TRBD2	.	TGTGCCAGCAGCCAAGGTCGGGGGGGGGAGACCCAGTACTTC	CASSQGRGGETQYF
TRBV5-8	TRBJ2-5	.	once	TGTGCCAGCAGCCAAGGGGCCATCGCGACAGGCGTTCAAGAGACCCAGTACTTC	CASSQGAIATGVQETQYF
TRBV5-1	TRBJ1-4	.	.	TGCGCCAGCAGCTTGGGCACTAATGAAAAACTGTTTTTT	CASSLGTNEKLFF
TRBV4-3	TRBJ1-3	.	.	TGCGCCAGCAGCCAAGATAGGGGGACAGGAAACACCATATATTTT	CASSQDRGTGNTIYF
TRBV7-8	TRBJ1-5	.	.	TGTGCCAGCACCCCAGGGCTCAATCAGCCCCAGCATTTT	CASTPGLNQPQHF
TRBV4-1	TRBJ1-1	TRBD1	once	TGCGCCAGCAGGGGGACAGGGGGAGGCACTGAAGCTTTCTTT	CASRGTGGGTEAFF
TRBV7-9	TRBJ2-5	.	once	TGTGCCAGCACCTTAGAAGAGACCCAGTACTTC	CASTLEETQYF
TRBV6-2/TRBV6-3	TRBJ2-3	.	.	TGTGCCAGCAGTTACACCGGGACTTACCCACGCACAGATACGCAGTATTTT	CASSYTGTYPRTDTQYF
TRBV19	TRBJ2-1	TRBD1	once	TGTGCCAGTAGTTCCGAAACAGGGGTCTTGACGAATGAGCAGTTCTTC	CASSSETGVLTNEQFF
TRBV5-1	TRBJ2-7	.	.	TGCGCCAGCAGCTCCTTGAAGGGGGTCGAGCAGTACTTC	CASSSLKGVEQYF
TRBV5-1	TRBJ1-4	.	.	TGCGCCAGCAGCTTTCAGACAGACGAAAAACTGTTTTTT	CASSFQTDEKLFF
TRBV9	TRBJ2-7	.	.	TGTGCCAGCAGCGTAGAGGTCTCCTCCTACGAGCAGTACTTC	CASSVEVSSYEQYF
TRBV5-4	TRBJ1-2	.	.	TGTGCCAGCAGCTTGGAGGCGGCTACCTTACTCTATGGCTACACCTTC	CASSLEAATLLYGYTF
TRBV6-5	TRBJ1-2	.	once	TGTGCCAGCAGCCATACCCCCGATGGGAACTATGGCTACACCTTC	CASSHTPDGNYGYTF